The present entry profiles one T cell receptor (beta chain) with its context. The antigen is undetermined. Based on CD45RO/CCR7/CD25/CD127/CD95/CD27, CD4+ regulatory, stem cell-like memory, naive and central memory cells were sorted. All of the isolated RNA was reverse transcribed, so expressed TCRB transcripts were sequenced. Some clones are missing from TCRdb's copy, which holds only in-frame ones; the method was immunoSEQ multiplex PCR. The profile shows some 280,000 clones, roughly 13% of them singletons. This CDR3 contains 17 residues. The trim removed 5 bases at V and 5 bases at J, leaving 11 bases unmatched. Looked up from germline, CDR1 is LNHDA and CDR2 is SQIVND (reference sequence). These data belong to a study of beta chain features in type 1 diabetes. General observations from the study: There was a moderate but significant shortening of TCRB CDR3s in all four CD4+ subsets of Type 1 diabetes patients. PCR may have favored shorter templates equally in patients and controls.

The chain carries TRBV19 and TRBJ2-5; 13 bases fit TRBD2. The sequenced sample consisted of naive CD4+ T cells from blood. The receptor was derived from a man younger than 45 with type 1 diabetes. The CDR3 here is CASSSRTSGSAGETQYF. Here the CDR3 DNA reads TGTGCCAGTAGTTCCAGGACTAGCGGGAGCGCCGGGGAGACCCAGTACTTC.